The TCR beta chain described here comes from a study of blood T cell repertoires in COVID-19. Overall study: Samples of COVID-19 (acute and convalescent) were obtained from the United States, Italy and Spain.

The Seattle site enrolled patients during active infection and followed them longitudinally. The CDR3 spans 16 residues. With 1 base clipped from V and 7 bases from J, the junction kept 13 bases outside the gene matches. Germline V gives CDR1 MNHNS, CDR2 SASEGT. In the authors' workflow: Reference gene primer amplification in the assay estimated nucleated cell counts. TCRdb keeps only in-frame clones here, not all; method: immunoSEQ multiplex PCR. For V, J and clone size, that table is used; D and trimming come from the DNA. Among approximately 110,000 clones, around nine tenths were seen once, and the ten largest hold 2.1%.

V is TRBV6-1 and J is TRBJ2-7, with 7 bases aligning to TRBD2. The source is a man aged 50-59 years with COVID-19, enrolled during active disease. The sequenced material came from peripheral blood. CDR3 sequence: CASSEVVGRGSGEQYF. CDR3 coding DNA: TGTGCCAGCAGTGAAGTGGTGGGGCGGGGGTCTGGGGAGCAGTACTTC.